This TCR beta chain was found in a study of blood T cell repertoires in COVID-19. Across the whole study: Acute and convalescent COVID-19 samples came from the United States, Italy and Spain. The analysed material was cDNA or gDNA that came from T cells, B-cell-depleted T cells, or PBMCs.

Under the authors' procedure: Cell counts per sample came from amplifying reference gene primers. Repertoires were generated with immunoSEQ multiplex PCR, while TCRdb's copy carries only in-frame clones and drops some. The V and J calls and the clone size are those of that table, but D and trimming were determined from the DNA. Of tens of thousands of clones detected, 82% appear once; the ten largest clones hold approximately 15%. The CDR3 has 12 amino acids. CDR1 and CDR2 (germline): LNHDA, SQIVND (reference sequence). Trimming took 8 bases from V and 5 from J; bases not matched to a gene: 5. The sequenced sample consisted of peripheral blood. The TCR sequence derives from a woman of 80 years or more with acute or convalescent COVID-19. The V gene is TRBV19, the J gene TRBJ2-5; 7 nucleotides line up with TRBD1. CDR3 sequence: CASGTGAETQYF. The CDR3 bases are TGTGCCAGTGGAACAGGGGCCGAGACCCAGTACTTC.